This T cell receptor (beta chain) appears in the sequencing data of a study of cytomegalovirus exposure and HLA in healthy donors. Study-level information: Unique TCRs numbering about 85 million, obtained from HLA-typed donors, made up an early data release. Study-level findings and limits: Most TCR sequences were uncommon, yet certain public TCRs appeared in many donors. Follow-up analysis seemed to connect common viral pathogens with several of the most significant clusters identified.

Amplification used 60 Vbeta primers and 13 Jbeta primers. Repertoires were generated with immunoSEQ multiplex PCR, while TCRdb's copy carries only in-frame clones and drops some. The sample yields 90,000 to 140,000 clones, about 83% seen once. Deletions cut 4 bases from V and 1 base from J, with 16 bases between. The V gene's germline CDR1 is SGHDN and CDR2 FVKESK. This CDR3 comprises 16 residues. Worth noting for this clone: What it binds is not known.

This chain links TRBV14 with TRBJ1-1; possible D gene TRBD1, 5 bases. Sequenced sample: PBMCs. This clonotype was sampled from a man between 18 and 29 years old in good health and CMV-seronegative. The CDR3 DNA sequence: TGTGCCAGCAGCCGAAGGACAAAGGCAGGGAACACTGAAGCTTTCTTT. It codes for CASSRRTKAGNTEAFF.